This TCR beta chain was sequenced in a study of blood T cell repertoires in COVID-19. Per the study methods: Nucleated cell number was recorded as an estimate derived from reference gene primer amplification. Using immunoSEQ multiplex PCR, the repertoire was profiled, and TCRdb retains in-frame clones only, with some absent. Clone size and V and J calls were adopted from that table, with D and trimming inferred from the DNA. The sample has some 69,000 clones; 90% are singletons. During active infection, Seattle patients enrolled and were then monitored through disease. The sequenced sample consisted of peripheral blood. This TCR came from a man aged 50 to 59 with COVID-19, enrolled during active disease.

CDR3 in DNA: TGTGCCAGCAGTTACATTGAGGGCGGGGAGCTGTTTTTT. Amino acid sequence: CASSYIEGGELFF. This rearrangement joins TRBV6-2 or TRBV6-3 to TRBJ2-2, with TRBD2 as a possible D gene (5 bases). The CDR3 is 13 amino acids. Trimming cost V 2 bases and J 7 bases, with 8 bases left between them. CDR1 is MNHEY and CDR2 is SVGEGT in the germline V gene.